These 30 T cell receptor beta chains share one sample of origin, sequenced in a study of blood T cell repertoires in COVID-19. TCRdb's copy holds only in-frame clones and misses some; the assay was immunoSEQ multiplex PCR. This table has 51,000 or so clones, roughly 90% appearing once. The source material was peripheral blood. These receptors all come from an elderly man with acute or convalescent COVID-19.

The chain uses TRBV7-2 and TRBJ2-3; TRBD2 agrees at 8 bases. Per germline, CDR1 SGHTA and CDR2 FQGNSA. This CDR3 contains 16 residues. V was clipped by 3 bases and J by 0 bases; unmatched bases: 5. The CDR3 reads CASSLLAGRSTDTQYF. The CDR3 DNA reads TGTGCCAGCAGCTTGTTAGCGGGGCGGAGCACAGATACGCAGTATTTT.

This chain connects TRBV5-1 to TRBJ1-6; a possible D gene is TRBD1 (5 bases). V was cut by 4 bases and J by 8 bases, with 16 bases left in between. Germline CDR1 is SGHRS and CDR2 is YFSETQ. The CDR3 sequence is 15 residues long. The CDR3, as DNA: TGCGCCAGCAGCATGACAGCTCCTGGGGATTCACCCCTCCACTTT. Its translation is CASSMTAPGDSPLHF.

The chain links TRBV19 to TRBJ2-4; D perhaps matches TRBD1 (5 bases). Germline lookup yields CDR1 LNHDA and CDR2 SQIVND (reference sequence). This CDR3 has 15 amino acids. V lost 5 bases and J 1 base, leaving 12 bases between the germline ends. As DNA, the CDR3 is TGTGCCAGTAGTTCAGGGTCCTGGGCCAAAAACATTCAGTACTTC. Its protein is CASSSGSWAKNIQYF.

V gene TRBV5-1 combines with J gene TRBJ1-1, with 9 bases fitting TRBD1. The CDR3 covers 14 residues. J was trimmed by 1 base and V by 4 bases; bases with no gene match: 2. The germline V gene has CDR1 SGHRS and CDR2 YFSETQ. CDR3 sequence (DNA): TGCGCCAGCAGCCGGGGACAGGGGAACACTGAAGCTTTCTTT. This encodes CASSRGQGNTEAFF.

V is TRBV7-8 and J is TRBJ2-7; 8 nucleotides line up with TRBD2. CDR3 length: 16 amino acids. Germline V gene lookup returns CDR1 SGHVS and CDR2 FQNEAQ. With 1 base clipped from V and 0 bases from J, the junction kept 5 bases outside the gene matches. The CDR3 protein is CASSLVGSGTSYEQYF. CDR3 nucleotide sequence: TGTGCCAGCAGCTTAGTAGGTAGCGGGACCTCCTACGAGCAGTACTTC.

The CDR3 sequence is CASSPPTGTTREETQYF. As DNA, the CDR3 is TGCGCCAGCAGCCCCCCGACAGGGACGACGCGGGAAGAGACCCAGTACTTC. The chain carries TRBV5-1 and TRBJ2-5; 7 bases are a match to TRBD1. The V segment lost 4 bases and the J segment 3 bases; nucleotides outside the gene matches: 15. Germline V gives CDR1 SGHRS, CDR2 YFSETQ. The CDR3 totals 17 residues.

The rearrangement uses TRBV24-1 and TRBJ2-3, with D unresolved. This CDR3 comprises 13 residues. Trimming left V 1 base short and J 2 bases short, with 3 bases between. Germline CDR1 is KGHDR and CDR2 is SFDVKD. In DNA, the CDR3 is TGTGCCACCAGTGATTTCTTCACAGATACGCAGTATTTT. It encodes CATSDFFTDTQYF.

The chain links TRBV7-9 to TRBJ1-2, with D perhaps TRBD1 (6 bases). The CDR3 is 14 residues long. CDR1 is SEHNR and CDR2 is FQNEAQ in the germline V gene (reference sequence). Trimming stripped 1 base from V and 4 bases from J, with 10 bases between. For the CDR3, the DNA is TGTGCCAGCAGCTTAGTTACAGGGACCTATGGCTACACCTTC. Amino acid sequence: CASSLVTGTYGYTF.

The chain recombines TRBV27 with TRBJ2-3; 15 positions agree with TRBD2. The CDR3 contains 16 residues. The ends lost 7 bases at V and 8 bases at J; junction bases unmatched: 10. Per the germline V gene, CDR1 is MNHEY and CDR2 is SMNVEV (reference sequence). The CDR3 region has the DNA TGTGCCAGCATCCTAGGACTAGCGGGGGGGCCGAGTACGCAGTATTTT. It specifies CASILGLAGGPSTQYF.

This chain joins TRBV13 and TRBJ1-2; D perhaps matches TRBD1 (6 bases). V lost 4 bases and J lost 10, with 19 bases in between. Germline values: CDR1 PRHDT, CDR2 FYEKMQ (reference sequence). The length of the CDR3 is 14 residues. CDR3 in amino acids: CASSSSYDTGYYTF. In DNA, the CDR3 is TGTGCCAGCAGCTCCTCCTACGACACAGGGTACTACACCTTC.

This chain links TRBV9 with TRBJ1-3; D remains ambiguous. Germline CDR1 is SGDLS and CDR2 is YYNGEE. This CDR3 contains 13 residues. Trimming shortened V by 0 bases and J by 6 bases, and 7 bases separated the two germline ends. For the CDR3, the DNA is TGTGCCAGCAGCGTAGGGCCGCTAAACACCATATATTTT. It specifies CASSVGPLNTIYF.

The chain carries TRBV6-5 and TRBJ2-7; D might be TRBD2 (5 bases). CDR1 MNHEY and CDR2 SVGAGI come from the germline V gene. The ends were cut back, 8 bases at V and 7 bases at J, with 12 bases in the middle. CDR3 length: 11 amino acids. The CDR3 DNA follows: TGTGCCAGCGGGGAGTTCTGGGAGCAGTACTTC. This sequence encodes CASGEFWEQYF.

The CDR3 is CATDDSFNYGYTF. DNA for the CDR3: TGTGCCACCGATGACAGTTTTAACTATGGCTACACCTTC. The J gene is TRBJ1-2, the V gene TRBV6-5; TRBD1 is a possible D gene (5 bases). CDR1 and CDR2 from the germline V gene are MNHEY and SVGAGI. Trimming stripped 10 bases from V and 1 base from J, with 13 bases between. The CDR3 runs 13 residues.

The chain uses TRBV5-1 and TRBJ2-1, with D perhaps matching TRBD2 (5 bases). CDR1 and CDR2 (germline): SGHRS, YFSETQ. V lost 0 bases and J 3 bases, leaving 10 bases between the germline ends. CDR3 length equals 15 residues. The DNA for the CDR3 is TGCGCCAGCAGCTTGGTGGGAGTAAGCTACAATGAGCAGTTCTTC. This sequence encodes CASSLVGVSYNEQFF.

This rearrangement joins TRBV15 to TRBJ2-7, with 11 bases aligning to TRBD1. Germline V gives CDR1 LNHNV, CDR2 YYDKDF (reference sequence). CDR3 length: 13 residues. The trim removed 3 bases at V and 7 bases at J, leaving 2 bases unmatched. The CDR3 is CATSRDRGREQYF. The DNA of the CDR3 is TGTGCCACCAGCAGGGACAGGGGGCGTGAGCAGTACTTC.

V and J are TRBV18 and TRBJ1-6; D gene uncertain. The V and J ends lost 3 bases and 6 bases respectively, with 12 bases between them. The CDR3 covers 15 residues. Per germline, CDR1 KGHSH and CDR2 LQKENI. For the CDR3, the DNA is TGTGCCAGCTCACCCACACCCCTTGGTAATTCACCCCTCCACTTT. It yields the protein CASSPTPLGNSPLHF.

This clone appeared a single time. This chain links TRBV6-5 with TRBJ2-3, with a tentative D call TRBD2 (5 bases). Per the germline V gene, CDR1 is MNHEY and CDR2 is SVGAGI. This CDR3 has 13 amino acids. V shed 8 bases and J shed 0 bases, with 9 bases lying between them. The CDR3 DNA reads TGTGCCAGCTGCGGGTCTAGCACAGATACGCAGTATTTT. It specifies CASCGSSTDTQYF.

The DNA for the CDR3 is TGTGCCAGCAGCCCCGACAGGGCCCCCTACGAGCAGTACTTC. This codes for CASSPDRAPYEQYF. The J gene is TRBJ2-7, the V gene TRBV7-9; 7 nucleotides match TRBD1. V dropped 5 bases and J dropped 2; count of bases not matched to a gene: 6. Germline V lookup: CDR1 SEHNR, CDR2 FQNEAQ (reference sequence). CDR3 length: 14 amino acids.

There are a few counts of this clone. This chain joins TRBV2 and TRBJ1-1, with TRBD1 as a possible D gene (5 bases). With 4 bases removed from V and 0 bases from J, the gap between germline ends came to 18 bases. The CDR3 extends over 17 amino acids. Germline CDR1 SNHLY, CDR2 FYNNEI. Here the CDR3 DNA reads TGTGCCAGCAGTGCGGGGGGATCAGGGATCATGAACACTGAAGCTTTCTTT. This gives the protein CASSAGGSGIMNTEAFF. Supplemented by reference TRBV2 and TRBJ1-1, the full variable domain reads EPEVTQTPSHQVTQMGQEVILRCVPISNHLYFYWYRQILGQKVEFLVSFYNNEISEKSEIFDDQFSVERPDGSNFTLKIRSTKLEDSAMYFCASSAGGSGIMNTEAFFGQGTRLTVV.

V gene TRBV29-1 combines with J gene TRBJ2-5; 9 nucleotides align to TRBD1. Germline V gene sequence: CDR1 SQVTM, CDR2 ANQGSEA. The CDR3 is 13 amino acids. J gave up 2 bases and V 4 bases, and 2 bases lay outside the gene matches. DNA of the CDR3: TGCAGCGTTGTGGGGACAGGGCAAGAGACCCAGTACTTC. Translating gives CSVVGTGQETQYF.

CDR3 in DNA: TGTGCCAGCTCCCCCCCGGGGGTCACAGATACGCAGTATTTT. It specifies CASSPPGVTDTQYF. The gene calls are TRBV3-1 (or the pseudogene TRBV3-2) and TRBJ2-3, with D tentatively TRBD2 (6 bases). The CDR3 has 14 amino acids. Trimming took 8 bases from V and 2 from J, leaving 14 bases between them. Germline values: CDR1 LGHDT, CDR2 YNNKEL (reference sequence).

CDR3 nucleotide sequence: TGTGCCAGCAGTCTCCGGGGAGTCTCCACCTACGAGCAGTACTTC. Translated: CASSLRGVSTYEQYF. The V gene is TRBV7-8, the J gene TRBJ2-7, with a tentative D call TRBD2 (5 bases). Trimming stripped 6 bases from V and 2 bases from J, with 17 bases between. The germline gives CDR1 SGHVS, CDR2 FQNEAQ. The CDR3 spans 15 residues.

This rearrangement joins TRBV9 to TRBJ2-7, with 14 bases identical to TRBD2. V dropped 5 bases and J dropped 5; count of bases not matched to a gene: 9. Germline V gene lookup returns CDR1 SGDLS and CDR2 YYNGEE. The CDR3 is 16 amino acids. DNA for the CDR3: TGTGCCAGCAGTCCTTGGACTAGCGGGGGGTTCCACGAGCAGTACTTC. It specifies CASSPWTSGGFHEQYF. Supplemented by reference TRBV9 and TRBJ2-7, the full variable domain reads DSGVTQTPKHLITATGQRVTLRCSPRSGDLSVYWYQQSLDQGLQFLIQYYNGEERAKGNILERFSAQQFPDLHSELNLSSLELGDSALYFCASSPWTSGGFHEQYFGPGTRLTVT.

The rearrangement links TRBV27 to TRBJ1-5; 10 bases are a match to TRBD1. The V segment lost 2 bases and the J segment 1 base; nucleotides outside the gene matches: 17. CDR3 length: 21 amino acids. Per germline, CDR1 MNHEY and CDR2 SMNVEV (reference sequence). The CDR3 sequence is CASSLSPDRGWCRESNQPQHF. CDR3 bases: TGTGCCAGCAGTTTAAGCCCGGACAGGGGGTGGTGTAGAGAGAGCAATCAGCCCCAGCATTTT.

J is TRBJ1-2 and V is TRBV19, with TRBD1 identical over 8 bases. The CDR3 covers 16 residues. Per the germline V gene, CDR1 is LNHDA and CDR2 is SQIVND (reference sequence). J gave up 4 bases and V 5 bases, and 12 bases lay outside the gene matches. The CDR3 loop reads CASSSVRTGTSYGYTF. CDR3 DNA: TGTGCCAGTAGTTCGGTGCGGACAGGGACAAGCTATGGCTACACCTTC.

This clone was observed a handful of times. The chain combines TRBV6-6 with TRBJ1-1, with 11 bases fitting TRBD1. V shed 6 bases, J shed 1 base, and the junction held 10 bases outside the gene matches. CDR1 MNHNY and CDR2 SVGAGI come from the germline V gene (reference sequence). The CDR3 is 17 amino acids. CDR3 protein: CASRRGWTGGPNTEAFF. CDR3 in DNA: TGTGCCAGCAGACGAGGATGGACAGGGGGCCCGAACACTGAAGCTTTCTTT.

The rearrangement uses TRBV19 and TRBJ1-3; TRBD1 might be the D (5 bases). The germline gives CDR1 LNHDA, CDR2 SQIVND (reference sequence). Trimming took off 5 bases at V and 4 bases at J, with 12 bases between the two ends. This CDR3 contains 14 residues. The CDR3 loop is CASSRQGSGNTIYF. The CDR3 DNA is TGTGCCAGTAGTCGTCAGGGCTCAGGAAACACCATATATTTT.

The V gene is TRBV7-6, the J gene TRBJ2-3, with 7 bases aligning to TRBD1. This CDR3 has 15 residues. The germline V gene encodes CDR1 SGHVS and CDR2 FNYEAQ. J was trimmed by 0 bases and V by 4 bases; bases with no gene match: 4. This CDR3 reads CASSYTGVSTDTQYF. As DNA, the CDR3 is TGTGCCAGCAGCTACACAGGGGTCAGCACAGATACGCAGTATTTT.

CDR3 residues: CASKQNRRNTIYF. DNA of the CDR3: TGTGCCAGCAAACAGAACAGGCGAAACACCATATATTTT. The rearrangement joins TRBV2 to TRBJ1-3; D perhaps matches TRBD1 (5 bases). The germline V gene encodes CDR1 SNHLY and CDR2 FYNNEI. Trimming pared 7 bases from V and 5 bases from J, leaving 12 bases between. The CDR3 has 13 residues.

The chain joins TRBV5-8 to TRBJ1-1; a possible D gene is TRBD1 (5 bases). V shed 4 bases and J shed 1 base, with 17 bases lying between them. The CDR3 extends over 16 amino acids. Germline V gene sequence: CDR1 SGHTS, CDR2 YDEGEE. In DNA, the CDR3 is TGTGCCAGCAGCCCCGGACATATCCTACCGAACACTGAAGCTTTCTTT. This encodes CASSPGHILPNTEAFF. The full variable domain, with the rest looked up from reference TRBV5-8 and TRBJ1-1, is EAGVTQSPTHLIKTRGQQATLRCSPISGHTSVYWYQQALGLGLQFLLWYDEGEERNRGNFPPRFSGRQFPNYSSELNVNALELEDSALYLCASSPGHILPNTEAFFGQGTRLTVV.